These 8 T cell receptor beta chains originate from one sample sequenced in a study of T cell responses to AZD1222 COVID-19 vaccine. Generated by immunoSEQ multiplex PCR, the TCRdb table keeps only in-frame clones and is missing some. The sample has 150,000 to 200,000 clones; 92% are singletons. Here the sequenced sample was peripheral blood, taken 28 days after the second AZD1222 dose. The receptors come from an adult who received the AZD1222 COVID-19 vaccine.

This clone was recorded once. The J gene is TRBJ2-3, the V gene TRBV7-3; D ambiguous. V was clipped by 5 bases and J by 2 bases, with 8 bases between them. This CDR3 contains 13 residues. The germline gives CDR1 SGHTA, CDR2 FQGTGA. This chain's CDR3 is CASSVKVTDTQYF. The DNA of the CDR3 is TGTGCCAGCAGCGTAAAGGTCACAGATACGCAGTATTTT.

The chain recombines TRBV10-3 with TRBJ2-3, with 8 bases that match TRBD1. The CDR3 covers 13 residues. The V gene's germline CDR1 is ENHRY and CDR2 SYGVKD. V lost 7 bases, J lost 13 bases, and 13 bases stayed unmatched. In DNA form, the CDR3 reads TGTGCCATCAAGGGGGCGCAGGGGGCCCATAAGTATTTT. It yields the protein CAIKGAQGAHKYF.

This clone was detected only once. The chain is built from TRBV18 and TRBJ1-3, with TRBD1 matching over 7 bases. CDR1 and CDR2 (germline): KGHSH, LQKENI. V was clipped by 2 bases and J by 1 base; unmatched bases: 5. The CDR3 runs to 16 residues. The CDR3 region is CASSPLGQDSGNTIYF. For the CDR3, the DNA is TGTGCCAGCTCACCATTAGGACAGGATTCTGGAAACACCATATATTTT.

The CDR3 loop is CAWSVDRVPTGTGELFF. In nucleotides, the CDR3 is TGTGCCTGGAGTGTAGACAGGGTACCGACGGGCACCGGGGAGCTGTTTTTT. The chain recombines TRBV30 with TRBJ2-2; 7 nucleotides agree with TRBD1. V shed 0 bases and J 4 bases; nucleotides not matched to a gene: 11. Germline CDR1 reads GTSNPN; CDR2 reads SVGIG (reference sequence). CDR3 length: 17 residues. The full variable domain, in which reference TRBV30 and TRBJ2-2 provide the parts outside the CDR3, is SQTIHQWPATLVQPVGSPLSLECTVEGTSNPNLYWYRQAAGRGLQLLFYSVGIGQISSEVPQNLSASRPQDRQFILSSKKLLLSDSGFYLCAWSVDRVPTGTGELFFGEGSRLTVL.

Comment on this clone: The germline gene is not matched at one end of the junction; a read error may be the cause. The rearrangement uses TRBV3-1 (or the pseudogene TRBV3-2) and TRBJ1-1; possibly TRBD1 for D (6 bases). The CDR3 runs 12 residues. The V gene's germline CDR1 is LGHDT and CDR2 YNNKEL (reference sequence). CDR3 residues: CASSQEGASGVF. In DNA form, the CDR3 reads TGTGCCAGCAGCCAAGAGGGGGCCTCCGGGGTCTTT.

The rearrangement links TRBV5-6 to TRBJ1-2; D is perhaps TRBD1 (5 bases). Trimming took 3 bases from V and 2 from J, leaving 8 bases between them. CDR3 length: 13 residues. Germline lookup yields CDR1 SGHDT and CDR2 YYEEEE. The CDR3 sequence: CASSSTGNYGYTF. The CDR3 region has the DNA TGTGCCAGCAGCTCCACAGGCAACTATGGCTACACCTTC.

This sequence joins TRBV5-1 and TRBJ2-7; the D gene is possibly TRBD1 (6 bases). Germline V gene sequence: CDR1 SGHRS, CDR2 YFSETQ. Trimming removed 1 base from V and 2 bases from J, with 13 bases in between. The CDR3 has 15 amino acids. The CDR3: CASSLMGQGTYEQYF. The CDR3 DNA is TGCGCCAGCAGCTTGATGGGCCAGGGGACCTACGAGCAGTACTTC.

V is TRBV19 and J is TRBJ1-1; D is unresolved. Between the trimmed V and J ends, which lost 8 bases and 4 bases, there was a span of 17 bases. Per germline, CDR1 LNHDA and CDR2 SQIVND (reference sequence). CDR3 length equals 14 residues. Here the CDR3 DNA reads TGTGCCAGTGGCTTTTCGGGGTTTCTCACTGAAGCTTTCTTT. Residues: CASGFSGFLTEAFF.